The 22 T cell receptor beta chains below were found in one sample sequenced in a study of technical replicates of blood from several donors. Clones were sequenced by immunoSEQ multiplex PCR, and TCRdb holds only the in-frame ones, with some missing. Counted here are around 61,000 clones, around 86% occurring once; the ten biggest clones make up around 5.1%. Sequenced material: PBMCs. All receptors come from a human donor in good health. Some clones in this sample may be carry-over from other donors' samples.

The chain links TRBV11-2 to TRBJ2-1; possible D gene TRBD2, 5 bases. V lost 0 bases, J lost 10 bases, and 10 bases lay in between. CDR3 length: 13 amino acids. The germline V gene has CDR1 SGHAT and CDR2 FQNNGV. CDR3: CASSLDRRGEQFF. Written as DNA, the CDR3 is TGTGCCAGCAGCTTAGATAGACGGGGAGAGCAGTTCTTC.

This chain uses TRBV7-8 with TRBJ1-1, with no clear D. In germline, CDR1 is SGHVS, CDR2 FQNEAQ. This CDR3 region has 15 residues. The V gene lost 5 bases and the J gene lost 5 bases, with 18 bases spanning the gap. DNA for the CDR3: TGTGCCAGCAGCCCTAGGGAGTTTTCGGTTACTGAAGCTTTCTTT. It encodes CASSPREFSVTEAFF.

The V call is TRBV5-6, the J call TRBJ1-2; maybe TRBD1 (6 bases). Trimming took 4 bases from V and 2 from J, leaving 12 bases between them. Germline-derived CDR1 and CDR2 are SGHDT and YYEEEE. The CDR3 extends over 14 amino acids. CDR3 residues: CASSKSGGNYGYTF. DNA of the CDR3: TGTGCCAGCAGCAAGAGTGGGGGCAACTATGGCTACACCTTC.

V usage is TRBV6-5 and J usage is TRBJ2-7; D may be TRBD2 (7 bases). The germline V gene has CDR1 MNHEY and CDR2 SVGAGI. V was trimmed by 2 bases and J by 7 bases, leaving 12 bases between them. The CDR3 spans 13 residues. The chain's CDR3 is CASSYGGGSEQYF. CDR3 nucleotides: TGTGCCAGCAGTTACGGGGGGGGCTCGGAGCAGTACTTC.

The chain carries TRBV5-4 and TRBJ2-7; 15 bases fit TRBD2. The length of the CDR3 is 15 residues. The ends lost 4 bases at V and 3 bases at J; junction bases unmatched: 2. Per the germline V gene, CDR1 is SGHNT and CDR2 is YYREEE (reference sequence). The CDR3 DNA reads TGTGCCAGCAGCGGGGGACTAGCGGGGGGCTACGAGCAGTACTTC. Amino acid sequence: CASSGGLAGGYEQYF.

The chain recombines TRBV4-1 with TRBJ1-6; D not resolved. The germline CDR1 and CDR2 sequences are MGHRA and YSYEKL. This CDR3 has 15 residues. Trimming took off 1 base at V and 8 bases at J, with 12 bases between the two ends. Here the CDR3 DNA reads TGCGCCAGCAGCCAAGGGACGGGGAATTATTCACCCCTCCACTTT. Its translation is CASSQGTGNYSPLHF.

The chain combines TRBV9 with TRBJ2-5; tentatively, D is TRBD1 (6 bases). Germline-derived CDR1 and CDR2 are SGDLS and YYNGEE. V was clipped by 4 bases and J by 14 bases, with 21 bases between them. The CDR3 has 13 amino acids. In DNA, the CDR3 is TGTGCCAGCAGCCAGGGGTTAATCTCGAGGCCATACTTC. The encoded protein is CASSQGLISRPYF. Combining the CDR3 with reference TRBV9 and TRBJ2-5 gives the whole variable domain DSGVTQTPKHLITATGQRVTLRCSPRSGDLSVYWYQQSLDQGLQFLIQYYNGEERAKGNILERFSAQQFPDLHSELNLSSLELGDSALYFCASSQGLISRPYFGPGTRLLVL.

The V call is TRBV18, the J call TRBJ2-4; D unresolved. From germline, CDR1 is KGHSH and CDR2 LQKENI. The CDR3 totals 16 residues. V was cut by 0 bases and J by 0 bases, with 9 bases left in between. CDR3 region: CASSPPSVLAKNIQYF. DNA of the CDR3: TGTGCCAGCTCACCACCATCTGTATTAGCCAAAAACATTCAGTACTTC.

This clone was counted between two and nine times. The rearrangement links TRBV4-2 to TRBJ2-2; D ambiguous. The CDR3 has 15 amino acids. Germline V gives CDR1 LGHNA, CDR2 YNFKEQ. The V and J ends lost 0 bases and 6 bases respectively, with 11 bases between them. The CDR3 reads CASSQEIGEPGELFF. CDR3 DNA: TGTGCCAGCAGCCAAGAGATCGGAGAACCCGGGGAGCTGTTTTTT.

The rearrangement links TRBV28 to TRBJ1-3; D call uncertain. Germline-derived CDR1 and CDR2 are MDHEN and SYDVKM. V was shortened by 3 bases and J by 4 bases, with 13 bases between the two germline ends. The CDR3 is made up of 15 amino acids. CDR3 in amino acids: CASSFVPGSGNTIYF. CDR3 bases: TGTGCCAGCAGTTTTGTACCCGGGTCCGGAAACACCATATATTTT. The full variable domain, its missing parts supplied by reference TRBV28 and TRBJ1-3, is DVKVTQSSRYLVKRTGEKVFLECVQDMDHENMFWYRQDPGLGLRLIYFSYDVKMKEKGDIPEGYSVSREKKERFSLILESASTNQTSMYLCASSFVPGSGNTIYFGEGSWLTVV.

There are a few counts of this clone. This chain joins TRBV2 and TRBJ2-6; 11 bases line up with TRBD1. From germline, CDR1 is SNHLY and CDR2 FYNNEI. V was pared by 6 bases and J by 4 bases, with 5 bases of the junction left unmatched. There are 16 residues in the CDR3. The DNA for the CDR3 is TGTGCCAGCAGCACAGGACAGGGGGCCGGGGCCAACGTCCTGACTTTC. Its translation: CASSTGQGAGANVLTF. The full variable domain, completed using reference TRBV2 and TRBJ2-6, is EPEVTQTPSHQVTQMGQEVILRCVPISNHLYFYWYRQILGQKVEFLVSFYNNEISEKSEIFDDQFSVERPDGSNFTLKIRSTKLEDSAMYFCASSTGQGAGANVLTFGAGSRLTVL.

Concerning this clone: The sample carries other DNA sequences with the same CDR3. This chain joins TRBV11-2 and TRBJ2-2; the D is unclear. Germline lookup yields CDR1 SGHAT and CDR2 FQNNGV. V lost 1 base, J lost 5 bases, and 5 bases lay in between. This CDR3 comprises 13 residues. The CDR3 protein is CASSLVPTGELFF. As DNA, the CDR3 is TGTGCCAGCAGCTTAGTCCCGACCGGGGAGCTGTTTTTT.

V usage is TRBV10-3 and J usage is TRBJ1-2; 7 bases align to TRBD1. This CDR3 is built from 15 residues. The J segment lost 4 bases and the V segment lost 4 bases, leaving 9 bases of the junction unmatched. Germline V gene data show CDR1 as ENHRY and CDR2 as SYGVKD. The CDR3 DNA is TGTGCCATCAGTGGGCAGACAGGGAATATCTATGGCTACACCTTC. This sequence encodes CAISGQTGNIYGYTF.

The rearrangement links TRBV5-1 to TRBJ2-5, with D maybe TRBD1 (7 bases). V shed 4 bases and J shed 5 bases, with 15 bases lying between them. This CDR3 is built from 14 residues. From germline, CDR1 is SGHRS and CDR2 YFSETQ. The DNA for the CDR3 is TGCGCCAGCAGCCAGGAGGGGGCGCGGGAGACCCAGTACTTC. It codes for CASSQEGARETQYF.

The gene calls are TRBV9 and TRBJ1-4, with D uncertain. Germline CDR1 and CDR2: SGDLS and YYNGEE. CDR3 length: 14 residues. Deletions cut 0 bases from V and 10 bases from J, with 13 bases between. Written as DNA, the CDR3 is TGTGCCAGCAGCGTAGCCGGGAATAAGGGAAAACTGTTTTTT. Encoded protein: CASSVAGNKGKLFF.

This clone has only one observation. The V gene is TRBV12-2, the J gene TRBJ2-7; the D segment call TRBD2 is taken from the table without a DNA check. TRBV12-2 is shown as a pseudogene. CDR3 length equals 16 residues. In DNA form, the CDR3 reads TGTGCAAGTCGCTTAGCGACGAGCGGGGGGGCTTACGAGCAGTACTTC. Translating gives CASRLATSGGAYEQYF.

J is TRBJ2-5 and V is TRBV6-6; 12 nucleotides align to TRBD2. Germline V CDR1 and CDR2: MNHNY, SVGAGI (reference sequence). The CDR3 length is 16 residues. The V segment lost 2 bases and the J segment 3 bases; nucleotides outside the gene matches: 4. The CDR3 DNA reads as TGTGCCAGCAGTTACACTAGCGGGGGGCTAAAAGAGACCCAGTACTTC. Translated: CASSYTSGGLKETQYF.

The CDR3 spells CASSPRRDRLYNEQFF. The DNA of the CDR3 is TGCGCCAGCAGCCCGCGCCGGGACAGATTATACAATGAGCAGTTCTTC. The chain recombines TRBV5-1 with TRBJ2-1; 7 positions match TRBD1. Trimming took 4 bases from V and 4 from J; bases not matched to a gene: 11. Germline loops: CDR1 SGHRS, CDR2 YFSETQ. The CDR3 has 16 residues.

The CDR3: CASGSRQVEAYTQYF. In DNA form, the CDR3 reads TGTGCTAGTGGTTCCCGACAGGTCGAGGCCTATACGCAGTATTTT. The chain uses TRBV12-5 and TRBJ2-3; D is perhaps TRBD1 (6 bases). Trimming left V 4 bases short and J 7 bases short, with 18 bases between. Germline-derived CDR1 and CDR2 are LGHNT and FRNRAP. The CDR3 loop spans 15 amino acids.

The chain joins TRBV28 to TRBJ2-1, with 8 bases identical to TRBD1. J lost 13 bases, V lost 6 bases, and 8 bases had no gene match. Germline assignment: CDR1 MDHEN and CDR2 SYDVKM. The CDR3 loop spans 12 amino acids. CDR3 nucleotide sequence: TGTGCCAGCAGCCTAAGACAGGGGCTTCAGTTCTTC. Its protein is CASSLRQGLQFF.

A few counts support this clone. This chain links TRBV6-5 with TRBJ1-2; D may be TRBD1 (5 bases). With 6 bases removed from V and 4 bases from J, the gap between germline ends came to 12 bases. This CDR3 is 13 amino acids long. Germline CDR1 MNHEY, CDR2 SVGAGI. This CDR3 is CASRRGQAYGYTF. The CDR3 DNA reads as TGTGCCAGCAGAAGAGGACAAGCCTATGGCTACACCTTC.

This sequence joins TRBV10-1 and TRBJ1-5; TRBD1 aligns across 8 bases. This CDR3 spans 15 amino acids. The junction had 12 bases not matched to a gene; V was cut back by 5 bases and J by 9 bases. Germline V gene lookup returns CDR1 WNHNN and CDR2 SYGVQD (reference sequence). As DNA, the CDR3 is TGCGCCAGCAGTTTAGGGGACAGGCGTCAGGGGCCCCAGCATTTT. Residues: CASSLGDRRQGPQHF.